Many counts were recorded for the clone carrying this T cell receptor beta chain. The target antigen is unknown. The sample originates from a study of neurological immune-mediated disorders. Findings of the study overall: When repertoires were grouped phylogenetically, those of 18 of 34 multiple sclerosis patients fell into one related-CDR3 cluster, a possible signature.

Synthesis of cDNA was carried out by template-switch 5'RACE. The reaction used 10-nucleotide random UMIs. TCRdb called the 5' RACE reads again in MiXCR, with one record for every CDR3 protein. The table includes roughly 28,000 distinct CDR3 sequences, 2.5% to 4% detected once. The sequence derives from a woman in her thirties with multiple sclerosis. The specimen sequenced was PBMCs.

CDR3 protein: CASSLWVRTDTQYF. CDR3 nucleotides: TGCGCCAGCAGCTTGTGGGTTCGCACAGATACGCAGTATTTT. The genes are TRBV5-1 and TRBJ2-3; D gene unclear. V was pared by 1 base and J by 1 base, with 7 bases between. Looked up from germline, CDR1 is SGHRS and CDR2 is YFSETQ. CDR3 length: 14 residues.